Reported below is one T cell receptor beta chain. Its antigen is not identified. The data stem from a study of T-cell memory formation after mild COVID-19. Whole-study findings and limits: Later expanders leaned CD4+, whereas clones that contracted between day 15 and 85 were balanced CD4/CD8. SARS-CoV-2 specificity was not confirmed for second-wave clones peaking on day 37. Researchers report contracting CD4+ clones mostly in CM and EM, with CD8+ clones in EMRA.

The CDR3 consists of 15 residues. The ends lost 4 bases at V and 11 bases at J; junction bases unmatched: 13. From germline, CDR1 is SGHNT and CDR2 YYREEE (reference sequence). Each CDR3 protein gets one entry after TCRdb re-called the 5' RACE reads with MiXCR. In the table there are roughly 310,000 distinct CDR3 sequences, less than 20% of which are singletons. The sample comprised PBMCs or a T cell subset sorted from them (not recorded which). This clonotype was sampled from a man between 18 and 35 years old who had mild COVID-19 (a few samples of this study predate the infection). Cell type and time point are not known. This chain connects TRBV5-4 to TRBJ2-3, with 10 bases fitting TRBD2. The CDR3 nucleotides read TGTGCCAGCAGCCCATCCTACCGGACTAGCGGAGGGCAGTATTTT. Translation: CASSPSYRTSGGQYF. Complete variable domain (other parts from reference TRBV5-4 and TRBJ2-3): ETGVTQSPTHLIKTRGQQVTLRCSSQSGHNTVSWYQQALGQGPQFIFQYYREEENGRGNFPPRFSGLQFPNYSSELNVNALELDDSALYLCASSPSYRTSGGQYFGPGTRLTVL.